This T cell receptor beta chain was retrieved from a study of PD-L1 blockade in urothelial cancer. For the study at large: Atezolizumab therapy began for patients at some point between 2013 and 2014, dosed at 1,200 mg intravenously every 3 weeks.

Study results and limitations: Larger 3-week expansion of tumor-associated blood clones was seen in durable-benefit patients.

Every PCR received spiked-in synthetic TCR analog templates. The data were produced by immunoSEQ multiplex PCR, yet TCRdb's version contains in-frame clones alone and is incomplete. The top ten hold 14% to 15% of the sample, which has about 50,000 clones, around nine tenths seen once. The time point was: pretreatment peripheral blood. Locally advanced or metastatic urothelial carcinoma affected the patients. Details on this clone: Its antigen is not known.

Trimming removed 2 bases from V and 1 base from J; junction bases left unmatched: 7. This CDR3 is built from 16 residues. Germline V lookup: CDR1 PRHDT, CDR2 FYEKMQ (reference sequence). The input for sequencing was PBMCs, taken around atezolizumab (anti-PD-L1) treatment. The receptor comes from a woman aged 60 to 75 with urothelial cancer. The chain links TRBV13 to TRBJ1-1; 7 bases match TRBD1. The CDR3 loop reads CASSLLGTAQNTEAFF. The CDR3 bases are TGTGCCAGCAGCTTATTAGGGACAGCGCAGAACACTGAAGCTTTCTTT. Combining the CDR3 with reference TRBV13 and TRBJ1-1 gives the whole variable domain AAGVIQSPRHLIKEKRETATLKCYPIPRHDTVYWYQQGPGQDPQFLISFYEKMQSDKGSIPDRFSAQQFSDYHSELNMSSLELGDSALYFCASSLLGTAQNTEAFFGQGTRLTVV.